This T cell receptor beta chain was captured in a study of blood T cell repertoires in COVID-19. Repertoires were generated with immunoSEQ multiplex PCR, while TCRdb's copy carries only in-frame clones and drops some. The sample consists of approximately 75,000 clones, roughly 70% of them appearing once. CDR3 length: 13 amino acids. The V end was cut by 3 bases, the J end by 4 bases, with 11 bases between. Germline V gene sequence: CDR1 DFQATT, CDR2 SNEGSKA (reference sequence). The sample comprised peripheral blood. The sequence derives from a human donor with acute or convalescent COVID-19. The donor label of this sample is uncertain. The chain links TRBV20-1 to TRBJ2-3; D is undetermined. CDR3 DNA sequence: TGCAGTGCTAGTGTCGGGTTTTCAGATACGCAGTATTTT. It codes for CSASVGFSDTQYF.